This T cell receptor (beta chain) emerged from a study of post-analysis software for immune sequencing data. In regard to this clonotype: Antigen: not known.

Findings and limits, study-wide: Normalized Chao1 diversity in multiple sclerosis patients fell significantly below that of controls. Compared with controls, patients had more of roughly five TRBV segments, including TRBV5-6, TRBV5-1 and TRBV20-1.

The CDR3 is made up of 15 amino acids. Germline CDR1 reads SGHRS; CDR2 reads YFSETQ. V lost 1 base to trimming and J lost 5 bases; unmatched junction nucleotides: 4. TCR beta cDNA libraries included unique molecular identifiers. TCRdb analysed the PCR reads with MiXCR anew, one entry per CDR3 protein. The profile shows fewer than 550,000 distinct CDR3 sequences, around a third of them singletons. Sequenced: blood. The chain uses TRBV5-1 and TRBJ2-3; TRBD2 matches 10 bases. This receptor was obtained from a girl aged 2 to 17 with multiple sclerosis. As DNA, the CDR3 is TGCGCCAGCAGCTTGAGCGGGGGGGTGAAAGATACGCAGTATTTT. It codes for CASSLSGGVKDTQYF.